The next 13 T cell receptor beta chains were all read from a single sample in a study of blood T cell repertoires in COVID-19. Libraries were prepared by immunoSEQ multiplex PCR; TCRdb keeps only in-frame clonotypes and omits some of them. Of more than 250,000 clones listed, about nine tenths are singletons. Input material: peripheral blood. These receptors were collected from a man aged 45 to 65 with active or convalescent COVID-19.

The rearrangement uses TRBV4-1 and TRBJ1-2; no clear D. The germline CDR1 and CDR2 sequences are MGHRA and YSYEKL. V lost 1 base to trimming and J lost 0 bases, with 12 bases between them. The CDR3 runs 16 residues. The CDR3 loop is CASSQASGGANYGYTF. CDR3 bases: TGCGCCAGCAGCCAAGCAAGTGGCGGAGCTAACTATGGCTACACCTTC.

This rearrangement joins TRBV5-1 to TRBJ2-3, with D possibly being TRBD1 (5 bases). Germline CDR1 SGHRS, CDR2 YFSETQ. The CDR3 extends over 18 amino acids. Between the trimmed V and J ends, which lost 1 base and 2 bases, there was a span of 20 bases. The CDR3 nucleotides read TGCGCCAGCAGCTTGAAAATGGTCACTGGGGCTGCCACAGATACGCAGTATTTT. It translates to CASSLKMVTGAATDTQYF.

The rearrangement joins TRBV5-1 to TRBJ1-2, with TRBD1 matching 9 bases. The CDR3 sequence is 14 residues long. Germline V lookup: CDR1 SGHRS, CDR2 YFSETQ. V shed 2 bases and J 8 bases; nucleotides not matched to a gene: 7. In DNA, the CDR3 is TGCGCCAGCAGCTTCCAACAGGGGGCAGAGGGCTACACCTTC. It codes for CASSFQQGAEGYTF.

The CDR3 DNA reads TGTGCCAGCAGTTTATCGTGGACAGCCCTTGACGAAGCTTTCTTT. Translation gives CASSLSWTALDEAFF. The rearrangement uses TRBV27 and TRBJ1-1, with D perhaps matching TRBD1 (6 bases). The CDR3 length is 15 residues. Per the germline V gene, CDR1 is MNHEY and CDR2 is SMNVEV (reference sequence). The V end lost 0 bases, the J end lost 8 bases, and 16 bases lay between the germline ends.

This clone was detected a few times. CDR3 sequence (DNA): TGTGCCAGCACCACAGACTACTACGAGCAGTACTTC. Protein: CASTTDYYEQYF. This sequence joins TRBV7-9 and TRBJ2-7; possibly TRBD2 for D (5 bases). V lost 7 bases and J 3 bases, leaving 10 bases between the germline ends. CDR1 is SEHNR, CDR2 FQNEAQ, per germline (reference sequence). The CDR3 covers 12 residues.

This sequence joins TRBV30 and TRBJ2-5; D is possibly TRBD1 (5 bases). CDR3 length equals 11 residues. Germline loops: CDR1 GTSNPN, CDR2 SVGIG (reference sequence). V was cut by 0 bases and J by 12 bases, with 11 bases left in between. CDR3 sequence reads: CAWSVPQGKYF. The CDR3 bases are TGTGCCTGGAGTGTACCGCAGGGCAAGTACTTC.

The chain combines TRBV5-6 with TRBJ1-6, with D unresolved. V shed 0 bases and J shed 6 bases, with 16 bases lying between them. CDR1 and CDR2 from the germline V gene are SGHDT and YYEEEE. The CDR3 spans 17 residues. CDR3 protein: CASSLEIRGEGNSPLHF. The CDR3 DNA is TGTGCCAGCAGCTTGGAGATTCGGGGAGAGGGTAATTCACCCCTCCACTTT.

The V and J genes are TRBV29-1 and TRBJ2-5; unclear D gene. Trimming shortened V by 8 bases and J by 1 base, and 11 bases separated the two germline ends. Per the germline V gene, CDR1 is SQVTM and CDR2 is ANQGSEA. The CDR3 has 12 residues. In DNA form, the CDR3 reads TGCAGCTCGCGACTGCTCCAAGAGACCCAGTACTTC. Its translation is CSSRLLQETQYF. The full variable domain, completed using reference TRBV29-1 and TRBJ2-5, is SAVISQKPSRDICQRGTSLTIQCQVDSQVTMMFWYRQQPGQSLTLIATANQGSEATYESGFVIDKFPISRPNLTFSTLTVSNMSPEDSSIYLCSSRLLQETQYFGPGTRLLVL.

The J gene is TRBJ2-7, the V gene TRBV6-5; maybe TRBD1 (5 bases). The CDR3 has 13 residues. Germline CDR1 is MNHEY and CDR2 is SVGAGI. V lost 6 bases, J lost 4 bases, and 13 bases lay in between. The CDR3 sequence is CASSRQWGYEQYF. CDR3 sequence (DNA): TGTGCCAGCAGCCGACAGTGGGGTTACGAGCAGTACTTC.

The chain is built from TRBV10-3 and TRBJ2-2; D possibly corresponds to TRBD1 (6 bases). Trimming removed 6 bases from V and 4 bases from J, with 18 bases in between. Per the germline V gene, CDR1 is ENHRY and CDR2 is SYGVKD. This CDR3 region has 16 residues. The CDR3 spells CAIRANPGERTGELFF. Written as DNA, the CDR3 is TGTGCCATCAGGGCTAATCCAGGGGAACGCACCGGGGAGCTGTTTTTT.

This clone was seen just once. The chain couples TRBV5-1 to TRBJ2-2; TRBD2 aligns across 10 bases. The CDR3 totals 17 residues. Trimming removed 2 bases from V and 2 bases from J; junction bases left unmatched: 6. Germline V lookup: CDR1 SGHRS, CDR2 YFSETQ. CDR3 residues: CASSFLSSGSNTGELFF. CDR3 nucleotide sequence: TGCGCCAGCAGCTTCCTATCTAGCGGGAGTAACACCGGGGAGCTGTTTTTT. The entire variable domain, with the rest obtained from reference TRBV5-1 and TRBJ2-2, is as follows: KAGVTQTPRYLIKTRGQQVTLSCSPISGHRSVSWYQQTPGQGLQFLFEYFSETQRNKGNFPGRFSGRQFSNSRSEMNVSTLELGDSALYLCASSFLSSGSNTGELFFGEGSRLTVL.

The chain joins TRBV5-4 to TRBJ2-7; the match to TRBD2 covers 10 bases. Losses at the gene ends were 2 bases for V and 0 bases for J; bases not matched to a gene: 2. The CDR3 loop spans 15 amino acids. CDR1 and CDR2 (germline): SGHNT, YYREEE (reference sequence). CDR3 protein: CASSFGTSVSYEQYF. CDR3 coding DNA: TGTGCCAGCAGCTTTGGGACTAGCGTCTCCTACGAGCAGTACTTC.

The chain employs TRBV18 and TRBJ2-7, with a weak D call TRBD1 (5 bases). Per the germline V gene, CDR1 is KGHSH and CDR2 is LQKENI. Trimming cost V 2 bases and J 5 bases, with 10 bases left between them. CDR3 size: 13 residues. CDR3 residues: CASSPGRVDEQYF. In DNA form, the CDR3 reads TGTGCCAGCTCACCAGGCAGGGTGGACGAGCAGTACTTC.